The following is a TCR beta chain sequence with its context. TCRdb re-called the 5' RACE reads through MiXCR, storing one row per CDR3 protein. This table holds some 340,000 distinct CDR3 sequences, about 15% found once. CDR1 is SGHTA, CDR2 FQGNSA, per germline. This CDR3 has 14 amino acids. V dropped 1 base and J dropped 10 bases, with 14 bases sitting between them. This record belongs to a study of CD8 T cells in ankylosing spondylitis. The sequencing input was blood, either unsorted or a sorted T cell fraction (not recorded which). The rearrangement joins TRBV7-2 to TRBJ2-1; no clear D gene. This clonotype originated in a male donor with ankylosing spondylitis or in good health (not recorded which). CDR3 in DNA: TGTGCCAGCAGCTTAGAGTCCGCCCTAGGGGAGCAGTTCTTC. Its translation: CASSLESALGEQFF.